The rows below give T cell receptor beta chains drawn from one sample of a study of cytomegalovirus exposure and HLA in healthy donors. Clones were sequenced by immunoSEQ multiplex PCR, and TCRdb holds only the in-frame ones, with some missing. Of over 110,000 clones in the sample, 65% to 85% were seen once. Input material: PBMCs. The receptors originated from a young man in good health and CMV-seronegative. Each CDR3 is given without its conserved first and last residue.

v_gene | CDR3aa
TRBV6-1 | ASSEVPSETQY
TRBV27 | ASSLSGQGTDTQY
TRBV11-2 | ASSWALNQETQY
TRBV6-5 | ASSSTSGEHEQF
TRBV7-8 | ASSLNPEEGYSYEQY
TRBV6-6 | ASSYPRDRHSPLH
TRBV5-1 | ASSLFPSGGETQY
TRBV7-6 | ASSRPGQNTGELF
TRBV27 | ASSLRGHINQPQH
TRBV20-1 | SALRQKAF
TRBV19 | ASKPGQGVVGTEAF
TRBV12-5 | ASGSTGGDNEKLF
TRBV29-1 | SVEAGDPESSYNEQF
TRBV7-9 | ASSPGQHYGYT
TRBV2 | ASSEEGGHEQY
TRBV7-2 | ASSTRTGGVETQY
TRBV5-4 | ASSMDRAYEQY
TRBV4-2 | ASSQDLAGGTDTQY
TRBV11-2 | ASSLGQGAGGANVLT
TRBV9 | ASSPAADSGYT